This T cell receptor beta chain was retrieved from a study of human T cells and chemical hapten exposure. Study-level points and caveats: Because they had alopecia, donors may respond immunologically unlike healthy people.

Germline values: CDR1 MDHEN, CDR2 SYDVKM. V shed 5 bases, J shed 4 bases, and the junction held 5 bases outside the gene matches. The CDR3 has 14 residues. The sample's time point: patch test 1, 2 weeks after DPC sensitization. Indicated treatment: therapeutic diphenylcyclopropenone sensitization with weekly scalp DPC. Researchers extracted total RNA from unfractionated whole blood. Comments on this clonotype: Its antigen is not identified.

TCRdb reanalysed the RACE reads using MiXCR and keeps one entry per CDR3 protein. The sample shows some 38,000 distinct CDR3 sequences, 6% to 7% of them seen only once. The sequence came from a woman in her 30s with alopecia areata. Some clones in this sample may be carry-over from other donors' samples. The specimen was whole blood, collected in connection with sensitization to the hapten diphenylcyclopropenone (DPC). The rearrangement links TRBV28 to TRBJ2-3; 8 bases fit TRBD2. The CDR3, as DNA: TGTGCCAGCAGTCCCCGGGGGGGGTCAGATACGCAGTATTTT. Residues: CASSPRGGSDTQYF.